These 20 T cell receptor beta chains were sequenced from one sample in a study of blood T cells in healthy people across ages. A second roughly 7 to 11 cycle PCR used barcoded and J-beta primers. MiXCR was run by TCRdb on the 5' RACE reads, yielding one entry per CDR3 protein. The sample carries some 550,000 distinct CDR3 sequences, about 45% recorded once. Source material: blood. The receptors come from a man older than 75 in good health.

The chain links TRBV27 to TRBJ2-3, with D maybe TRBD1 (5 bases). The germline CDR1 and CDR2 sequences are MNHEY and SMNVEV (reference sequence). V was shortened by 5 bases and J by 4 bases, with 28 bases between the two germline ends. This CDR3 comprises 19 residues. CDR3 residues: CASSPPFRRQPLDADTQYF. Here the CDR3 DNA reads TGTGCCAGCAGTCCCCCCTTCCGAAGACAGCCGCTAGATGCAGATACGCAGTATTTT.

The rearrangement joins TRBV7-2 to TRBJ2-7, with TRBD1 matching 10 bases. This CDR3 contains 18 residues. V shed 2 bases and J 7 bases; nucleotides not matched to a gene: 17. Germline lookup yields CDR1 SGHTA and CDR2 FQGNSA. CDR3 DNA: TGTGCCAGCAGCTTAACGGGACAGGGGAATATTCCACCTACAGAGCAGTACTTC. Translation gives CASSLTGQGNIPPTEQYF.

This chain links TRBV9 with TRBJ2-3; TRBD2 agrees at 10 bases. The CDR3 spans 17 residues. The germline CDR1 and CDR2 sequences are SGDLS and YYNGEE. V shed 0 bases, J shed 1 base, and the junction held 5 bases outside the gene matches. CDR3 nucleotide sequence: TGTGCCAGCAGCGTAGTATCCGGGACTAGCGGCACAGATACGCAGTATTTT. It translates to CASSVVSGTSGTDTQYF.

A remark on this clonotype: The junction and the germline gene differ at one end; a read error may be behind it. The chain combines TRBV7-2 with TRBJ1-2; perhaps TRBD1 as D (6 bases). CDR1 SGHTA and CDR2 FQGNSA come from the germline V gene. CDR3 length equals 14 residues. This chain's CDR3 is CASSIDRSNCGYTF. The CDR3 nucleotides read TGTGCCAGCAGCATCGACAGGAGCAACTGTGGCTACACCTTC. The entire variable domain, with the rest obtained from reference TRBV7-2 and TRBJ1-2, is as follows: GAGVSQSPSNKVTEKGKDVELRCDPISGHTALYWYRQSLGQGLEFLIYFQGNSAPDKSGLPSDRFSAERTGGSVSTLTIQRTQQEDSAVYLCASSIDRSNCGYTFGSGTRLTVV.

The rearrangement links TRBV5-1 to TRBJ2-3, with D uncertain. CDR1 and CDR2 (germline): SGHRS, YFSETQ. Trimming cost V 1 base and J 3 bases, with 3 bases left between them. This CDR3 has 12 amino acids. The CDR3 sequence: CASSLFTDTQYF. CDR3 DNA sequence: TGCGCCAGCAGCTTGTTTACAGATACGCAGTATTTT.

In its sample, this clonotype was seen a few times. The chain has TRBV29-1 and TRBJ2-1; D gene ambiguous. The CDR3 length is 13 residues. Deletions cut 6 bases from V and 6 bases from J, with 15 bases between. Per germline, CDR1 SQVTM and CDR2 ANQGSEA. CDR3 nucleotides: TGCAGCGTCCACAGTGTTGTTGGCAATGAGCAGTTCTTC. Encoded protein: CSVHSVVGNEQFF.

The CDR3 DNA reads as TGCGCCAGCAGCCAAGATGGACAGGCCTACGGCTACACCTTC. It codes for CASSQDGQAYGYTF. This chain connects TRBV4-1 to TRBJ1-2, with 7 bases matching TRBD1. The CDR3 consists of 14 residues. Trimming at V came to 0 bases and at J to 8 bases, leaving 6 bases not matched to a gene. Germline assignment: CDR1 MGHRA and CDR2 YSYEKL.

V is TRBV7-9 and J is TRBJ2-7, with D uncertain. CDR1 is SEHNR and CDR2 is FQNEAQ in the germline V gene (reference sequence). The CDR3 extends over 16 amino acids. V lost 5 bases, J lost 2 bases, and 19 bases lay in between. The CDR3: CASSTPQLIPTYEQYF. The CDR3 DNA is TGTGCCAGCAGCACACCCCAACTAATCCCCACCTACGAGCAGTACTTC.

This rearrangement joins TRBV6-5 to TRBJ1-5; 8 bases align to TRBD1. In germline, CDR1 is MNHEY, CDR2 SVGAGI. The CDR3 sequence is 14 residues long. J gave up 7 bases and V 6 bases, and 8 bases lay outside the gene matches. For the CDR3, the DNA is TGTGCCAGCAGGCCCGACAGGGGAAAACAGCCCCAGCATTTT. This sequence encodes CASRPDRGKQPQHF.

This clonotype was counted only a few times. V and J are TRBV7-9 and TRBJ2-3, with D perhaps TRBD1 (6 bases). The CDR3 contains 14 residues. CDR1 SEHNR and CDR2 FQNEAQ come from the germline V gene (reference sequence). V lost 5 bases to trimming and J lost 4 bases, with 13 bases between them. The CDR3 reads CASSLQGLPDTQYF. The CDR3, as DNA: TGTGCCAGCAGCCTACAGGGATTACCAGATACGCAGTATTTT.

This clonotype was observed once. V and J are TRBV10-1 and TRBJ1-1, with 8 bases that match TRBD1. The CDR3 consists of 13 residues. V was pared by 5 bases and J by 4 bases, with 3 bases of the junction left unmatched. Germline V CDR1 and CDR2: WNHNN, SYGVQD (reference sequence). The CDR3 coding sequence is TGCGCCAGCAGTACAGGGGGTATCACTGAAGCTTTCTTT. This encodes CASSTGGITEAFF.

This clonotype was detected a few times. The genes are TRBV7-9 and TRBJ1-4, with D perhaps matching TRBD1 (5 bases). This CDR3 contains 13 residues. V was trimmed by 5 bases and J by 10 bases, leaving 14 bases between them. The germline gives CDR1 SEHNR, CDR2 FQNEAQ (reference sequence). CDR3 nucleotide sequence: TGTGCCAGCAGCCCTCAACAGGCGGGAAAACTGTTTTTT. Protein sequence: CASSPQQAGKLFF.

The chain recombines TRBV2 with TRBJ2-3; D is perhaps TRBD1 or TRBD2 (5 bases each). Germline values: CDR1 SNHLY, CDR2 FYNNEI. This CDR3 has 15 residues. V lost 7 bases and J lost 6, with 20 bases in between. The CDR3: CASTGTDRLGDTQYF. The CDR3 DNA is TGTGCCAGCACTGGGACGGACCGATTGGGGGATACGCAGTATTTT. Using reference TRBV2 and TRBJ2-3 for the parts outside the CDR3, the full variable domain is EPEVTQTPSHQVTQMGQEVILRCVPISNHLYFYWYRQILGQKVEFLVSFYNNEISEKSEIFDDQFSVERPDGSNFTLKIRSTKLEDSAMYFCASTGTDRLGDTQYFGPGTRLTVL.

The gene calls are TRBV20-1 and TRBJ2-5; no definite D call. Trimming removed 3 bases at V and 1 base at J, with 6 bases between. The germline gives CDR1 DFQATT, CDR2 SNEGSKA (reference sequence). This CDR3 contains 12 residues. Written as DNA, the CDR3 is TGCAGTGCTAGGATTCCCCAAGAGACCCAGTACTTC. It encodes CSARIPQETQYF.

On this clonotype: Being one base from a much bigger clone, this may be a read error. The V and J genes are TRBV7-9 and TRBJ2-3; 8 bases are a match to TRBD2. This CDR3 has 13 residues. Germline V gene sequence: CDR1 SEHNR, CDR2 FQNEAQ (reference sequence). The CDR3 DNA follows: TGTGCCAACAGCAATCCAAGCGGGAGTTGGTCGTATTTT. Protein: CANSNPSGSWSYF.

This clonotype was counted only a few times. The V and J genes are TRBV5-1 and TRBJ2-4; 12 bases line up with TRBD2. This CDR3 region has 20 residues. After removal of 4 bases from V and 0 bases from J, the junction contained 14 bases not matched to a gene. The V gene's germline CDR1 is SGHRS and CDR2 YFSETQ. The CDR3 nucleotides are TGCGCCAGCAGCCACGGGACGGCTAGCGGGAGGGAATTAGCCAAAAACATTCAGTACTTC. Encoded protein: CASSHGTASGRELAKNIQYF.

This clonotype was seen only a few times. The chain is built from TRBV29-1 and TRBJ1-5, with a possible D match to TRBD1 (6 bases). The CDR3 spans 13 residues. CDR1 and CDR2 (germline): SQVTM, ANQGSEA. V lost 4 bases and J lost 8, with 15 bases in between. CDR3 nucleotide sequence: TGCAGCGTTGTATGGGGGGCAGGGGAGCCCCAGCATTTT. Protein product: CSVVWGAGEPQHF.

The genes are TRBV6-4 and TRBJ2-1; 7 positions agree with TRBD1. V trimming: 3 bases; J trimming: 8 bases; junction bases outside the gene matches: 10. The CDR3 spans 15 residues. Germline V gene sequence: CDR1 MRHNA, CDR2 SNTAGT. This CDR3 is CASSEQGGLLDEQFF. CDR3 nucleotides: TGTGCCAGCAGTGAACAAGGGGGCCTTCTCGATGAGCAGTTCTTC.

This chain connects TRBV18 to TRBJ2-7, with D hard to call. The CDR3 has 13 amino acids. V lost 3 bases, J lost 6 bases, and 12 bases lay in between. In germline, CDR1 is KGHSH, CDR2 LQKENI. The CDR3 sequence: CASSPDLNREQYF. The CDR3 nucleotides read TGTGCCAGCTCACCCGACTTGAATCGCGAGCAGTACTTC.

J is TRBJ2-7 and V is TRBV6-1, with TRBD1 matching over 9 bases. The CDR3 is 15 residues long. Germline CDR1 and CDR2: MNHNS and SASEGT. V dropped 2 bases and J dropped 7; count of bases not matched to a gene: 9. DNA of the CDR3: TGTGCCAGCAGTGAACGGTGGGACAGGGAGGGTGAGCAGTACTTC. Translating it yields CASSERWDREGEQYF.